This TCR beta chain appears in the sequencing data of a study of OX40 agonist ivuxolimab in advanced cancers. Study details: The dose-escalation group included hepatocellular carcinoma, melanoma, renal cell carcinoma and head and neck cancer. Treatment received earlier with anti-PD-1, anti-PD-L1 or anti-CTLA-4 agents was allowed, and over 30% had some. Males comprised 70% to 85% of the group, whose mean age was approximately 60 years (range about 20 to 79).

Data came from immunoSEQ multiplex PCR; TCRdb stores just in-frame clones and leaves some out. The table records around 100,000 clones, roughly nine tenths of them present only once. This CDR3 is 14 amino acids long. Trimming removed 3 bases at V and 3 bases at J, with 14 bases between. Germline V gene sequence: CDR1 GTSNPN, CDR2 SVGIG (reference sequence). Points from the study as a whole: With doses of 0.1-3.0 mg/kg, partial responders showed among the lowest clonal expansion.

Note on this clone: The target antigen is unknown.

The chain employs TRBV30 and TRBJ1-2, with D tentatively TRBD1 (6 bases). The TCR was taken from an adult with an advanced solid tumor such as melanoma, head and neck, liver or kidney cancer. The sequenced sample was CD4+ or CD8+ T cells sorted from blood, obtained in a trial of the OX40 agonist ivuxolimab. The CDR3 loop is CAWRLGGFDYGYTF. The CDR3 DNA reads as TGTGCCTGGAGGCTAGGGGGTTTCGACTATGGCTACACCTTC.